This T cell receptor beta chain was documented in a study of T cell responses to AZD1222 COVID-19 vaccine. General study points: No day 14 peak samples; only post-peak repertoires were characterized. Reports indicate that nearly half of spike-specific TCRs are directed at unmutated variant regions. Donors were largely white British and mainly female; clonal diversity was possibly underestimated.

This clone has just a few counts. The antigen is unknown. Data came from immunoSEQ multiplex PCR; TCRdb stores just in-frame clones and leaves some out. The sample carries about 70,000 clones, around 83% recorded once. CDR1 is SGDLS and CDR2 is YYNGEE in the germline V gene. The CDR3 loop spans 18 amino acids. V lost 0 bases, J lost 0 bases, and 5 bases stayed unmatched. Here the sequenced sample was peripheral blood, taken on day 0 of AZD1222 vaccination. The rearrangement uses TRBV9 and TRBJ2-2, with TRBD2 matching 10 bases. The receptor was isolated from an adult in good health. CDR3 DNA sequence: TGTGCCAGCAGCGTAGGGGTAGCGGGGGGTGCGAACACCGGGGAGCTGTTTTTT. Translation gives CASSVGVAGGANTGELFF.